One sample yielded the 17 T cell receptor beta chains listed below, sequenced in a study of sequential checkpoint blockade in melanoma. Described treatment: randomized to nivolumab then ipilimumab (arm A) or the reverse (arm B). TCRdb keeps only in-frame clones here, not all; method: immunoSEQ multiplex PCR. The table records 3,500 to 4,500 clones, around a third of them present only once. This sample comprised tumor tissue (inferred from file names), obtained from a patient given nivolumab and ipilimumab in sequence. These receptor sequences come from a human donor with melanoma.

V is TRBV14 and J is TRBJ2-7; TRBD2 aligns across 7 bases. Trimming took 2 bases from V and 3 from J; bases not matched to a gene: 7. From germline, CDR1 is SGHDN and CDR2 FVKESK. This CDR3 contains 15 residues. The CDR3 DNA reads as TGTGCCAGCAGCCAACTCGGGGGGTCGGGCTACGAGCAGTACTTC. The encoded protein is CASSQLGGSGYEQYF. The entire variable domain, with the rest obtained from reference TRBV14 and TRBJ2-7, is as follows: EAGVTQFPSHSVIEKGQTVTLRCDPISGHDNLYWYRRVMGKEIKFLLHFVKESKQDESGMPNNRFLAERTGGTYSTLKVQPAELEDSGVYFCASSQLGGSGYEQYFGPGTRLTVT.

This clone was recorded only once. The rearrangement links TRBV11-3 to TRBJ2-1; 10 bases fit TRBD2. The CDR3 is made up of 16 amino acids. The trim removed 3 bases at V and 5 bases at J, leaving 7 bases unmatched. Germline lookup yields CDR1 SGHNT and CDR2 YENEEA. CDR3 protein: CASSFTSGTTNNEQFF. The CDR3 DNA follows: TGTGCCAGCAGCTTCACTAGCGGGACGACTAACAATGAGCAGTTCTTC.

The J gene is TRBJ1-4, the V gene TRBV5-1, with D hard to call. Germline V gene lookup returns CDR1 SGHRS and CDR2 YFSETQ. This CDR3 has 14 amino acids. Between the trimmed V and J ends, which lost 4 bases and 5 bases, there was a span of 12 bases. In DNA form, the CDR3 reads TGCGCCAGCAGCATCGGAGAGTTAAATGAAAAACTGTTTTTT. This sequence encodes CASSIGELNEKLFF.

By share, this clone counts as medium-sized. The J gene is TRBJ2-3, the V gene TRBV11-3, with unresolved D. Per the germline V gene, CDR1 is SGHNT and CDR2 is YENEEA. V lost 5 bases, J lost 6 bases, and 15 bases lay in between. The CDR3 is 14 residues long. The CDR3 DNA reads TGTGCCAGCAGCGTTCTACGGGCGAGGGATACGCAGTATTTT. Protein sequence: CASSVLRARDTQYF.

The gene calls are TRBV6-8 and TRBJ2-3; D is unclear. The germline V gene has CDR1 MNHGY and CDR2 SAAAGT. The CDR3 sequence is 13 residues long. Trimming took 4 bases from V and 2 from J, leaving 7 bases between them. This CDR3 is CASSLDPTDTQYF. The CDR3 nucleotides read TGTGCCAGCAGTTTGGATCCCACAGATACGCAGTATTTT.

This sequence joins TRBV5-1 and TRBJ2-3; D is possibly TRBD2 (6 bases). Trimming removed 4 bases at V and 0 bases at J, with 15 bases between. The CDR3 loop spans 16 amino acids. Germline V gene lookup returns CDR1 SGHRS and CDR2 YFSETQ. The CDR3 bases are TGCGCCAGCAGCCCTACACTAGCCTCTAGCACAGATACGCAGTATTTT. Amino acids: CASSPTLASSTDTQYF.

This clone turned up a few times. Here the CDR3 reads CASSFRGNTIYF. CDR3 nucleotide sequence: TGTGCCAGCAGCTTTAGGGGAAACACCATATATTTT. This chain joins TRBV28 and TRBJ1-3; D remains unclear. CDR1 and CDR2 from the germline V gene are MDHEN and SYDVKM. There are 12 residues in the CDR3. V shed 6 bases and J shed 4 bases, with 7 bases lying between them.

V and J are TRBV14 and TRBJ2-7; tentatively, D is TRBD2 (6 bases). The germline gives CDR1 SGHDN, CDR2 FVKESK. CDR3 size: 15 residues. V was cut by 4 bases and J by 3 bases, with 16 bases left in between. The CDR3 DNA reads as TGTGCCAGCAGCCCCCTGGGGGGATCTAGCTACGAGCAGTACTTC. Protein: CASSPLGGSSYEQYF.

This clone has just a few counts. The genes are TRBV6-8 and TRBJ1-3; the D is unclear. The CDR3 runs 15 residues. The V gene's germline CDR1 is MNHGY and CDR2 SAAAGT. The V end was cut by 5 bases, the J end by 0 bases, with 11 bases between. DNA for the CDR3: TGTGCCAGCAGTCAGGACGGGAGCTCTGGAAACACCATATATTTT. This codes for CASSQDGSSGNTIYF.

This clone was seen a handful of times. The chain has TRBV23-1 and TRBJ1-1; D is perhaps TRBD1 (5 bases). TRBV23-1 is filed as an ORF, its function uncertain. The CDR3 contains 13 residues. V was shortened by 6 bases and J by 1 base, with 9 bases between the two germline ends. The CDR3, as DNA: TGCGCCAGCAGCCTTGGGGGGAACACTGAAGCTTTCTTT. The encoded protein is CASSLGGNTEAFF.

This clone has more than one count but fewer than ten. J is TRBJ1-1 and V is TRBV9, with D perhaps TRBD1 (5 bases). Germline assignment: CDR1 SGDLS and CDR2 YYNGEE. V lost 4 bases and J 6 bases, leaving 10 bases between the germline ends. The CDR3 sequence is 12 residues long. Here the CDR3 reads CASSLEGAEAFF. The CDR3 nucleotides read TGTGCCAGCAGCTTAGAAGGGGCTGAAGCTTTCTTT.

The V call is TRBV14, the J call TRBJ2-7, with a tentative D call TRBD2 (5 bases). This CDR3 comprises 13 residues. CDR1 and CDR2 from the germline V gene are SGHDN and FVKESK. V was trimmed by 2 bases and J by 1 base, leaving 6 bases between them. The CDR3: CASSQPGSYEQYF. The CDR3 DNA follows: TGTGCCAGCAGCCAACCGGGATCCTACGAGCAGTACTTC.

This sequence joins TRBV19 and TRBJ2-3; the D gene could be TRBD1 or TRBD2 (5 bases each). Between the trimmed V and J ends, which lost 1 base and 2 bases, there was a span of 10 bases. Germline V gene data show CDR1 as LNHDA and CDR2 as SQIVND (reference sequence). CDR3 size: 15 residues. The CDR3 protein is CASSIGGSHTDTQYF. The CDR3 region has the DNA TGTGCCAGTAGTATAGGGGGGAGCCACACAGATACGCAGTATTTT.

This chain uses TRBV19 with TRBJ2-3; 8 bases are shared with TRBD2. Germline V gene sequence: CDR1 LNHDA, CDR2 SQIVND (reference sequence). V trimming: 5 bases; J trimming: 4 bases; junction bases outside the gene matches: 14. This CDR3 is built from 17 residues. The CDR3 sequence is CASSAYLSGRGPDTQYF. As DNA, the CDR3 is TGTGCCAGTAGTGCTTACCTCAGCGGGAGAGGGCCAGATACGCAGTATTTT.

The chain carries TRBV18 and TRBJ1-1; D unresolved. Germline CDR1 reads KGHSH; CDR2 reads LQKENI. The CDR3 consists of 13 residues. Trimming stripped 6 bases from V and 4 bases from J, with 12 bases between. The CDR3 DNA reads TGTGCCAGCTCGGGCGGCTCGGGCACTGAAGCTTTCTTT. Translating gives CASSGGSGTEAFF.

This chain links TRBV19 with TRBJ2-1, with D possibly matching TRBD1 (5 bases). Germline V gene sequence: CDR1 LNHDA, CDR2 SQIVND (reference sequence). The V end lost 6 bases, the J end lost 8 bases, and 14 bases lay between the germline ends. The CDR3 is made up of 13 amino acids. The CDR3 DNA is TGTGCCAGTAGCAGGGAACGAATCGATGAGCAGTTCTTC. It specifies CASSRERIDEQFF.

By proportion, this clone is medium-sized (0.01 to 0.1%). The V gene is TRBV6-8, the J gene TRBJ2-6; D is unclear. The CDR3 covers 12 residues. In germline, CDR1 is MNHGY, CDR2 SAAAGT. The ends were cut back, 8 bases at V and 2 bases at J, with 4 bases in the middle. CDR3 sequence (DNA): TGTGCCAGCGCGACTGGGGCCAACGTCCTGACTTTC. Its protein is CASATGANVLTF.